The following is a T cell receptor beta chain sequence with its context. Antigen: not known. Timing groups of about 4 and about 12 weeks for second doses were pooled. These data come from a study of T cell responses to AZD1222 COVID-19 vaccine. This table comes from immunoSEQ multiplex PCR, and its TCRdb copy is limited to in-frame clones, with some not included. The repertoire holds 75,000 to 90,000 clones, approximately 85% seen once, with around 10% in the top ten. The CDR3 spans 14 residues. Per germline, CDR1 MNHEY and CDR2 SVGAGI. V shed 7 bases, J shed 0 bases, and the junction held 5 bases outside the gene matches. Study conclusions and caveats: No repertoire was sampled before or during the peak T cell response, only after it. It should be noted that donors were predominantly white British and more often female, and clonal diversity was possibly underestimated. Rises in breadth and depth of Spike-specific TCRs came after two AZD1222 doses.

This chain connects TRBV6-5 to TRBJ1-1, with 7 positions matching TRBD1. The sample in question was peripheral blood, obtained 28 days after the second AZD1222 dose. The sequence was collected from an adult who received the AZD1222 COVID-19 vaccine. CDR3 residues: CASMQGDMNTEAFF. Here the CDR3 DNA reads TGTGCCAGCATGCAGGGGGATATGAACACTGAAGCTTTCTTT.